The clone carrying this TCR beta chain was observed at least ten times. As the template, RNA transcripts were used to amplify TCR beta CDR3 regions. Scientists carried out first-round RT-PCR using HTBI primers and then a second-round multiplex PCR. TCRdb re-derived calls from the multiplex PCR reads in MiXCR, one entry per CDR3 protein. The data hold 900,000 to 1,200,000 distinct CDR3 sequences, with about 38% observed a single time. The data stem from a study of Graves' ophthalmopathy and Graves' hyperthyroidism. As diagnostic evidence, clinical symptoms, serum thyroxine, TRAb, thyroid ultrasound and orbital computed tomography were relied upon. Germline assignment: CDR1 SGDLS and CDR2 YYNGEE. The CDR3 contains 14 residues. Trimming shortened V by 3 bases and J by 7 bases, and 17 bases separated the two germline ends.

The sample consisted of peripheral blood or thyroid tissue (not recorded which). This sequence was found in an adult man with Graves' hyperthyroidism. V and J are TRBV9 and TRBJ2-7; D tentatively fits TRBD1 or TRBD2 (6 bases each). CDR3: CASSAAGHSPEQYF. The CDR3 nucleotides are TGTGCCAGCAGCGCCGCGGGACATTCCCCGGAGCAGTACTTC.